This is a list of T cell receptor beta chains from one sample in a study of OX40 agonist ivuxolimab in advanced cancers. Measured with immunoSEQ multiplex PCR; TCRdb has only the in-frame clones, and not every one. The top ten hold roughly 0.61% of the sample, which has 79,000 or so clones, roughly 85% seen once. The material sequenced was CD4+ or CD8+ T cells sorted from blood, taken in a trial of the OX40 agonist ivuxolimab. These receptor sequences come from an adult with an advanced solid tumor such as melanoma, head and neck, liver or kidney cancer. Each CDR3 is given with its conserved first and last residue. A D gene is named only where the DNA matches it firmly. The size of a clone is reported for some rows only, either as once, few or many, or as a class for expanded clones.

v_call,clone_size,d_call,j_call,cdr3_aa,cdr3_nt
TRBV7-3,.,.,TRBJ2-5,CASSEEGRTQYF,TGTGCCAGCAGCGAGGAGGGGCGGACCCAGTACTTC
TRBV18,.,.,TRBJ1-1,CASSPRQGRAEAFF,TGTGCCAGCTCACCCCGGCAGGGACGGGCTGAAGCTTTCTTT
TRBV6-6,.,TRBD1,TRBJ2-5,CASSYQGQGGETQYF,TGTGCCAGCAGTTACCAAGGACAGGGGGGAGAGACCCAGTACTTC
TRBV4-3,.,.,TRBJ2-7,CASSQEGHYSYEQYF,TGCGCCAGCAGCCAAGAGGGGCACTACTCCTACGAGCAGTACTTC
TRBV7-2,.,TRBD2,TRBJ2-1,CASLPYGAGGSYNEQFF,TGTGCCAGTTTGCCGTATGGGGCGGGGGGTTCCTACAATGAGCAGTTCTTC
TRBV4-2,.,.,TRBJ2-1,CASSQGGTRNEQFF,TGTGCCAGCAGCCAAGGCGGGACTCGGAATGAGCAGTTCTTC
TRBV9,.,.,TRBJ2-2,CASSPIGLRTTGELFF,TGTGCCAGCAGCCCTATAGGACTTCGAACAACCGGGGAGCTGTTTTTT
TRBV15,.,.,TRBJ1-1,CATSRPQALRMSEAFF,TGTGCCACCAGCAGGCCACAGGCCCTTCGGATGTCTGAAGCTTTCTTT
TRBV4-1,.,.,TRBJ1-5,CASSSQEDSNQPQHF,TGCGCCAGCAGCTCACAGGAGGATAGCAATCAGCCCCAGCATTTT
TRBV29-1,few,.,TRBJ1-1,CSAGTSGIGAFF,TGCAGCGCAGGGACATCGGGAATAGGAGCTTTCTTT
TRBV4-2,.,.,TRBJ1-4,CASSQDRGLSEKLFF,TGTGCCAGCAGCCAAGATAGGGGTTTAAGTGAAAAACTGTTTTTT
TRBV5-4,.,TRBD1,TRBJ2-7,CASSPPGTGDSEQYF,TGTGCCAGCAGCCCCCCCGGGACAGGGGACTCCGAGCAGTACTTC
TRBV30,.,TRBD1,TRBJ2-3,CAWSTSPGTGGADTQYF,TGTGCCTGGAGTACCTCCCCCGGGACAGGGGGCGCGGATACGCAGTATTTT
TRBV7-2,.,.,TRBJ1-6,CASSLFRTEGSPLHF,TGTGCCAGCAGCTTATTCAGGACCGAAGGATCACCCCTCCACTTT
TRBV18,.,.,TRBJ2-2,CASSPRERTSNTGELFF,TGTGCCAGCTCACCTCGGGAGCGCACCTCGAACACCGGGGAGCTGTTTTTT
TRBV16,.,.,TRBJ1-5,CASSREVGINQPQHF,TGTGCCAGCAGCCGGGAGGTCGGGATCAATCAGCCCCAGCATTTT